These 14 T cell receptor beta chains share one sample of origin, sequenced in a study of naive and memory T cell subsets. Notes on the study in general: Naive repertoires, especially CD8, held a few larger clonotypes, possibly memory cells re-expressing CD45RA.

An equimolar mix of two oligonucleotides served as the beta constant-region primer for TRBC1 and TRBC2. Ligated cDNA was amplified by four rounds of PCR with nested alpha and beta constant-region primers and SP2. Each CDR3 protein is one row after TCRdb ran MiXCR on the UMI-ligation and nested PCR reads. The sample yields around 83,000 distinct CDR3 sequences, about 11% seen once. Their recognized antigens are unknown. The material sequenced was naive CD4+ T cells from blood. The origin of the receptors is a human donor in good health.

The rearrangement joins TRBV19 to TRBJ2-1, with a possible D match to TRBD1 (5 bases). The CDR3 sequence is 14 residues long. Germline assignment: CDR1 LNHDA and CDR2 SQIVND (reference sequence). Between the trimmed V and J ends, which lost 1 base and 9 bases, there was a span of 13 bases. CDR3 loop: CASSIVEGASEQFF. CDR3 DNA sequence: TGTGCCAGTAGTATAGTAGAAGGGGCCTCTGAGCAGTTCTTC.

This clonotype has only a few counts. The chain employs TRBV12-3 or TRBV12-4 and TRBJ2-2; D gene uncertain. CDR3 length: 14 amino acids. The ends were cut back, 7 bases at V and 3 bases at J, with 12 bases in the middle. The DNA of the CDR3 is TGTGCCAGCATGCAAAGCTTTTACACCGGGGAGCTGTTTTTT. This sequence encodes CASMQSFYTGELFF.

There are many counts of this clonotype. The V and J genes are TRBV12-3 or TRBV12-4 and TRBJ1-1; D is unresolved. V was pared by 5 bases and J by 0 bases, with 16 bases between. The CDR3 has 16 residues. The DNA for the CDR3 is TGTGCCAGCAGTCCGGCCTCCCTCACGGTGAACACTGAAGCTTTCTTT. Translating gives CASSPASLTVNTEAFF.

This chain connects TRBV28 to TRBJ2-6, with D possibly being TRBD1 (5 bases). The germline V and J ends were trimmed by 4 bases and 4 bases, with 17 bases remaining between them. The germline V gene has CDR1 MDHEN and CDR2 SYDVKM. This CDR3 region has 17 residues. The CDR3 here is CASSSNPSGSGANVLTF. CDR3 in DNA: TGTGCCAGCAGTTCCAATCCCTCAGGGTCCGGGGCCAACGTCCTGACTTTC. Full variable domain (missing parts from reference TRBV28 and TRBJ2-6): DVKVTQSSRYLVKRTGEKVFLECVQDMDHENMFWYRQDPGLGLRLIYFSYDVKMKEKGDIPEGYSVSREKKERFSLILESASTNQTSMYLCASSSNPSGSGANVLTFGAGSRLTVL.

The CDR3 loop is CASSLSPPEPGVAFF. CDR3 sequence (DNA): TGTGCCAGCAGTTTATCCCCCCCGGAGCCAGGGGTAGCTTTCTTT. The rearrangement links TRBV27 to TRBJ1-1, with TRBD1 as a possible D gene (6 bases). V was clipped by 0 bases and J by 10 bases, with 18 bases between them. The CDR3 contains 15 residues. Germline loops: CDR1 MNHEY, CDR2 SMNVEV (reference sequence).

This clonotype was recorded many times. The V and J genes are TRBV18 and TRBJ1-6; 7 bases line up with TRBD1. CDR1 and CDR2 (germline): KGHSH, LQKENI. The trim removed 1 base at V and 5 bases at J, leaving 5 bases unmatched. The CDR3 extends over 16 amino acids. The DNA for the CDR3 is TGTGCCAGCTCACCACGAGACAGGGTTCATAATTCACCCCTCCACTTT. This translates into CASSPRDRVHNSPLHF.

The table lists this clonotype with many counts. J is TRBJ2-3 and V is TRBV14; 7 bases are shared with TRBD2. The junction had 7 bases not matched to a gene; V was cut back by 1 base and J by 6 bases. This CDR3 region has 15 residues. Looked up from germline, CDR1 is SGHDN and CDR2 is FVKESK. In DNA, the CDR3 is TGTGCCAGCAGCCAAGGCGGGAGACGCTCTGATACGCAGTATTTT. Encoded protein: CASSQGGRRSDTQYF.

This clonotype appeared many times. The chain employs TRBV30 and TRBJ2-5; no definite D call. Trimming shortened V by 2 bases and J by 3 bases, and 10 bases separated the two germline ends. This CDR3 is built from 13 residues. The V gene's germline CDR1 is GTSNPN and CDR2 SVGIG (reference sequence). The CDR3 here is CAWSLLLKETQYF. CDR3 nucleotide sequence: TGTGCCTGGAGTCTGCTCCTGAAAGAGACCCAGTACTTC.

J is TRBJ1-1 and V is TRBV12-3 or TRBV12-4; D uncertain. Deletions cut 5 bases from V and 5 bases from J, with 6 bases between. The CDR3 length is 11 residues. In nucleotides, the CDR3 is TGTGCCAGCAGTGCTTTAACTGAAGCTTTCTTT. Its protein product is CASSALTEAFF.

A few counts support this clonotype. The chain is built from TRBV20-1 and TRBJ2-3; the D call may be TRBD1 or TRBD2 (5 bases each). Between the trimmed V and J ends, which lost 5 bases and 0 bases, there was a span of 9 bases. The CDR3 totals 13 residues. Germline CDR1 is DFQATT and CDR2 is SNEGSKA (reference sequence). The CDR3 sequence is CSAGRQSTDTQYF. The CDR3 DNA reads TGCAGTGCTGGGAGACAGAGCACAGATACGCAGTATTTT.

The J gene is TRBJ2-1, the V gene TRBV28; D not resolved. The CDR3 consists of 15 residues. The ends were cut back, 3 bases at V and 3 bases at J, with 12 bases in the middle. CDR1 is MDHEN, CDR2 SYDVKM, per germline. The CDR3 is CASSLLPTYYNEQFF. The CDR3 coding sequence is TGTGCCAGCAGTTTGTTGCCTACTTACTACAATGAGCAGTTCTTC.

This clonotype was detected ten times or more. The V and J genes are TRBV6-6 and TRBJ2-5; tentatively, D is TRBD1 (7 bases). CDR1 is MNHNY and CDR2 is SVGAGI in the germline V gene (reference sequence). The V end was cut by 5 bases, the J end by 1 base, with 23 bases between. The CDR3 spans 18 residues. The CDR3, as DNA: TGTGCCAGCAGTGCCGGGACAGTCCCCCCCGGGGGCCAAGAGACCCAGTACTTC. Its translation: CASSAGTVPPGGQETQYF.

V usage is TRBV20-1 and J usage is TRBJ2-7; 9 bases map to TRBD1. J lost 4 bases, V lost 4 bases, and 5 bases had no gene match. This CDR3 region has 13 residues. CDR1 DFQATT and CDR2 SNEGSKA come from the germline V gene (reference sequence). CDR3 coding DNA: TGCAGTGCTATTGGGACAGGGCTTTACGAGCAGTACTTC. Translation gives CSAIGTGLYEQYF.

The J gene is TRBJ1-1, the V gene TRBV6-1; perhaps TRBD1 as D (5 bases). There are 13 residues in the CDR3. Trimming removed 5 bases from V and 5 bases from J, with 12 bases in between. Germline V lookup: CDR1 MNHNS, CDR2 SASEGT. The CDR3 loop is CASSPGFRTEAFF. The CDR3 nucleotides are TGTGCCAGCAGTCCAGGGTTTAGGACTGAAGCTTTCTTT.